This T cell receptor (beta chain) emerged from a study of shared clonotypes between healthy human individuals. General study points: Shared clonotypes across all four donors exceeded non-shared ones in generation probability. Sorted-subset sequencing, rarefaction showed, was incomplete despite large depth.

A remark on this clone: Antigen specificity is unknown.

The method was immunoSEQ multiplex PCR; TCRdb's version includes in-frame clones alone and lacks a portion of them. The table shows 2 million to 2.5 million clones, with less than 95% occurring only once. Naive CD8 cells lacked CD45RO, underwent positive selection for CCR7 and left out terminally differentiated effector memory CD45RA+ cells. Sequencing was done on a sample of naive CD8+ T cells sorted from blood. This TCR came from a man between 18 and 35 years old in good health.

CDR3 nucleotides: TGCAGCGTTGAAGTGGGGGCGGCCACCTTAGATACGCAGTATTTT. This gives the protein CSVEVGAATLDTQYF. The V gene is TRBV29-1, the J gene TRBJ2-3; tentatively, D is TRBD1 (6 bases). Trimming removed 1 base from V and 5 bases from J, with 16 bases in between. The CDR3 consists of 15 residues. The germline CDR1 and CDR2 sequences are SQVTM and ANQGSEA.